What follows describes a single T cell receptor beta chain. Its antigen is unidentified. It was the library that attached unique molecular identifiers to individual cDNA molecules. TCRdb redid the calling of the RACE reads with MiXCR, one entry per CDR3 protein. In the table there are under 40,000 distinct CDR3 sequences, 12% of which are singletons. These data belong to a study of human T cells and chemical hapten exposure. Overall study: Patch tests put 0.01% DPC on the upper back, read at 6 days. Whole-study results and caveats: Sensitization with DPC brought no change to TCRs above 1 in 1000 in frequency.

The CDR3 totals 15 residues. Between the trimmed V and J ends, which lost 2 bases and 1 base, there was a span of 9 bases. The V gene's germline CDR1 is MNHEY and CDR2 SVGEGT. The sample's time point: pre-sensitization, week 0. The treatment was: therapeutic diphenylcyclopropenone sensitization with weekly scalp DPC. Sequencing started from total RNA isolated from unfractionated whole blood. Non-pregnant alopecia patients aged 18 to 70, suitable for DPC therapy. The V and J genes are TRBV6-2 or TRBV6-3 and TRBJ2-1; D is unresolved. The sequence was obtained from a woman aged 40-49 years with alopecia areata. Some clones in this sample may be carry-over from other donors' samples. The sequences come from whole blood, collected in connection with sensitization to the hapten diphenylcyclopropenone (DPC). CDR3 in amino acids: CASSYRVGSYNEQFF. The DNA of the CDR3 is TGTGCCAGCAGTTACAGGGTTGGGTCCTACAATGAGCAGTTCTTC.